Included here is one TCR beta chain sequence, with context. Antigen: not known. As it was prepared, the TCRbeta library received unique molecular identifiers. TCRdb used MiXCR to reprocess the PCR reads, holding one entry per CDR3 protein. The sample has around 490,000 distinct CDR3 sequences, roughly 11% seen once; the top ten hold 14%. The data are from a study of T-cell reconstitution after alpha-beta-depleted transplantation in children. Study-wide findings and caveats: After one year, T-cell counts and TCRbeta diversity mostly came from new T cells. Recipient T cells and thymic progenitors that survived were the source of the high TCRbeta diversity seen at day 60 in some patients.

From germline, CDR1 is LGHNA and CDR2 YSLEER. This CDR3 is built from 17 residues. The germline V and J ends were trimmed by 0 bases and 2 bases, with 14 bases remaining between them. The source is a female patient aged 2 to 10 who had a stem cell transplant for aplastic anemia, so the T cells may come from the graft donor. This specimen consisted of PBMCs, mostly from graft donor cells, obtained 180 days after TCRalphabeta/CD19-depleted stem cell transplant. The chain links TRBV4-3 to TRBJ2-1; perhaps TRBD2 as D (6 bases). DNA for the CDR3: TGCGCCAGCAGCCAAGAGGGGTTAGCGGAAGCCTACAATGAGCAGTTCTTC. Its protein product is CASSQEGLAEAYNEQFF.